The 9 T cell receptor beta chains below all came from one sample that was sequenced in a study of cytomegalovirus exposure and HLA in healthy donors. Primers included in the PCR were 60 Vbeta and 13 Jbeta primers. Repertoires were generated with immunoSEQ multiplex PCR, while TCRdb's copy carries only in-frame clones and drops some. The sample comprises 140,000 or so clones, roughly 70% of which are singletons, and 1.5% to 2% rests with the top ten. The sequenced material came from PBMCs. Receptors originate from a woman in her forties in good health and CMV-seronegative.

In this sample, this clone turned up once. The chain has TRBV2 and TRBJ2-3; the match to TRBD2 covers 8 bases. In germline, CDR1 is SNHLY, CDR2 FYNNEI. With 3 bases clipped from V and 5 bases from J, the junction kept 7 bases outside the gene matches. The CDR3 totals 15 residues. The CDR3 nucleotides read TGTGCCAGCAGTGATACCGGGGGGGGCGGAGATACGCAGTATTTT. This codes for CASSDTGGGGDTQYF.

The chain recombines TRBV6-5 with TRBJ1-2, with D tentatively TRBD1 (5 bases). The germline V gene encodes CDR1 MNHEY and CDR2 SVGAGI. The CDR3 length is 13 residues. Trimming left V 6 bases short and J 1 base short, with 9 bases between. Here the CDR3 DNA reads TGTGCCAGCAGGGACACCTATAACTATGGCTACACCTTC. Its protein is CASRDTYNYGYTF.

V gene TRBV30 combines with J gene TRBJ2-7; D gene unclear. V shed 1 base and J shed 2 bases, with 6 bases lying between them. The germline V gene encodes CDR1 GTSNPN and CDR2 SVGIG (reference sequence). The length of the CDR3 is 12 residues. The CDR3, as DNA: TGTGCCTGGAGTGCCCCCGCCTACGAGCAGTACTTC. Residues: CAWSAPAYEQYF.

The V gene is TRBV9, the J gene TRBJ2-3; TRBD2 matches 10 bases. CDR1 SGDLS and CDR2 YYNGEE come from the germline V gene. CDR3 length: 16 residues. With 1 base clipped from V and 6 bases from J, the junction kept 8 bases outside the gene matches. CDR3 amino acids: CASSVFSLAGFDTQYF. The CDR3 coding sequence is TGTGCCAGCAGCGTATTTTCACTAGCGGGGTTCGATACGCAGTATTTT.

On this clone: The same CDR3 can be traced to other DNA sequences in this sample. CDR3 DNA sequence: TGCGCCAGCAGCTTGGGGGGACAGCCCAGGTTGTTCCTCCACTTT. Translation gives CASSLGGQPRLFLHF. This rearrangement joins TRBV5-1 to TRBJ1-6; 7 nucleotides line up with TRBD1. This CDR3 has 15 residues. Per the germline V gene, CDR1 is SGHRS and CDR2 is YFSETQ. V lost 0 bases and J lost 15; bases outside the gene matches: 12.

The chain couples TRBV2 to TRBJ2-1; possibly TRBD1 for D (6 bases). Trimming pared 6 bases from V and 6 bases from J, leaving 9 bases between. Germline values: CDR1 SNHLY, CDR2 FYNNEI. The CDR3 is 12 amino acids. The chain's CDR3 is CASRDSLNEQFF. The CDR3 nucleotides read TGTGCCAGCAGGGACAGTCTCAATGAGCAGTTCTTC.

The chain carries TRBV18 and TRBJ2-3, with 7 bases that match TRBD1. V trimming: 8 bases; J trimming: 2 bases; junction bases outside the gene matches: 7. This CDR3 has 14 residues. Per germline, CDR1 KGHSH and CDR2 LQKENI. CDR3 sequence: CASPTGSDTDTQYF. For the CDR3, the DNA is TGTGCCAGCCCGACAGGGTCCGACACAGATACGCAGTATTTT.

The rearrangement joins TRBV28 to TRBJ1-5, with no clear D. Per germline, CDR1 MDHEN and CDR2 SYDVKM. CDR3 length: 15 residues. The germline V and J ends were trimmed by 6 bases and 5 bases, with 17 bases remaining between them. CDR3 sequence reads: CASSSETPQYQPQHF. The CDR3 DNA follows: TGTGCCAGCAGCTCCGAGACTCCGCAATATCAGCCCCAGCATTTT.

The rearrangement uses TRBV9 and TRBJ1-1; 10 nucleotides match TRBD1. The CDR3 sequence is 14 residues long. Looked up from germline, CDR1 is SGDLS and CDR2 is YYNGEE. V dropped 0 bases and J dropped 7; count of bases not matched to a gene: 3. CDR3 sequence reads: CASSVGGQGIEAFF. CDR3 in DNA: TGTGCCAGCAGCGTAGGGGGACAGGGGATTGAAGCTTTCTTT.